The T cell receptor (beta chain) under discussion was sequenced for a study of post-analysis software for immune sequencing data. Overall study: Clinical courses comprised relapsing-remitting, secondary progressive and progressive-relapsing multiple sclerosis.

From germline, CDR1 is DFQATT and CDR2 SNEGSKA (reference sequence). The CDR3 has 13 residues. The ends lost 3 bases at V and 5 bases at J; junction bases unmatched: 2. Sequencing libraries made from TCR beta cDNA carried unique molecular identifiers. The source material, roughly 0.9 to 11 million T cells, gave rise to about 460,000 cDNA molecules. A single record per CDR3 protein comes from TCRdb applying MiXCR to the PCR reads. The table lists more than 350,000 distinct CDR3 sequences, approximately 39% of them singletons, with under 9% in the top ten. Points from the study as a whole: With TRBV5-6, TRBV5-1 and TRBV20-1 included, about five TRBV segments were more frequent in patients than in controls. Versus controls, multiple sclerosis patients showed significantly lower diversity (normalized Chao1).

Concerning this clonotype itself: Antigen specificity is unknown. This may come from a read error, since a much larger clone is one base off. Since no conserved phenylalanine or tryptophan closes the CDR3, a read error is the likely cause.

The receptor comes from a girl aged 2-10 years with multiple sclerosis. V gene TRBV20-1 combines with J gene TRBJ2-3, with 10 bases lining up with TRBD2. Input material: blood. CDR3 sequence reads: CSARPSGGDTQYC. As DNA, the CDR3 is TGCAGTGCTAGGCCTAGCGGGGGAGATACGCAGTATTGT.